What follows is one T cell receptor beta chain and its context. This record comes from a study of blood T cell repertoires in COVID-19. Turning to the study itself: The samples span acute and convalescent COVID-19 from the United States, Italy and Spain. T cells, B-cell-depleted T cells, or PBMCs supplied cDNA or gDNA.

How the authors handled the data: Estimation of nucleated cell counts relied on the amplification of reference gene primers. Libraries were prepared by immunoSEQ multiplex PCR; TCRdb keeps only in-frame clonotypes and omits some of them. The V and J calls and clone size were taken over from that table, and D and trimming were inferred from the DNA. The sample consists of some 250,000 clones, approximately 83% of them appearing once. The sequenced sample consisted of peripheral blood. This sequence originates from a man aged 50 to 60 with active or convalescent COVID-19.

The DNA for the CDR3 is TGCGCCAGCAGAAACAGGGGCGGGTACAATGAGCAGTTCTTC. Translation gives CASRNRGGYNEQFF. The chain recombines TRBV5-1 with TRBJ2-1; 7 positions agree with TRBD1. V was pared by 5 bases and J by 4 bases, with 6 bases of the junction left unmatched. The germline gives CDR1 SGHRS, CDR2 YFSETQ. The CDR3 sequence is 14 residues long.